This TCR beta chain was documented in a study of T cell repertoires in cytomegalovirus infection. General study results and limits: Totalled public TCR beta family frequency picked out people who carried CMV plus the relevant HLA. Dominating the ex vivo response were HLA-C-restricted CMV-specific TCR beta clonotypes.

MiXCR was run by TCRdb on the reads, yielding one entry per CDR3 protein. The data show some 940,000 distinct CDR3 sequences, with 30% to 40% seen just once and around an eighth held by the top ten. Comment on this clonotype: Its antigen is unidentified.

The CDR3 extends over 14 amino acids. The ends lost 2 bases at V and 9 bases at J; junction bases unmatched: 3. Germline V gives CDR1 MDHEN, CDR2 SYDVKM. Material: cultured CD8+ T cells from PBMCs, obtained from culture after CMV antigen stimulation. The TCR sequence derives from a human donor in good health (CMV status not recorded). Some clones in this sample may be carry-over from other donors' samples. The rearrangement joins TRBV28 to TRBJ2-1; 11 positions match TRBD2. CDR3 region: CASSLILAGAEQFF. CDR3 bases: TGTGCCAGCAGTTTAATACTAGCGGGGGCTGAGCAGTTCTTC.